Presented here are 11 T cell receptor beta chains from one specimen sequenced in a study of blood T cell repertoires in COVID-19. Only in-frame clones appear in the TCRdb table, and some are missing; sequencing was by immunoSEQ multiplex PCR. The table has over 70,000 clones, around 84% seen once; the top ten hold approximately 10%. Sequencing was performed on peripheral blood. All receptors come from a man aged 60 to 75 with COVID-19, enrolled during active disease.

This rearrangement joins TRBV5-4 to TRBJ1-1, with TRBD1 matching over 8 bases. V lost 3 bases, J lost 1 base, and 5 bases stayed unmatched. Germline-derived CDR1 and CDR2 are SGHNT and YYREEE (reference sequence). The CDR3 contains 15 residues. The CDR3 DNA reads TGTGCCAGCAGCTCCAGGGGGCTCGGGAACACTGAAGCTTTCTTT. It encodes CASSSRGLGNTEAFF.

The chain carries TRBV5-5 and TRBJ2-2, with 8 bases aligning to TRBD2. V trimming: 0 bases; J trimming: 7 bases; junction bases outside the gene matches: 11. The CDR3 length is 17 residues. Germline V gene lookup returns CDR1 SGHKS and CDR2 YYEKEE (reference sequence). CDR3: CASSLVGAGVSSGELFF. DNA of the CDR3: TGTGCCAGCAGCTTGGTCGGAGCGGGAGTGAGCAGCGGGGAGCTGTTTTTT. Full variable domain (rest looked up from reference TRBV5-5 and TRBJ2-2): DAGVTQSPTHLIKTRGQQVTLRCSPISGHKSVSWYQQVLGQGPQFIFQYYEKEERGRGNFPDRFSARQFPNYSSELNVNALLLGDSALYLCASSLVGAGVSSGELFFGEGSRLTVL.

CDR3 in amino acids: CASSYGGLGTVSSYEQYF. The CDR3, as DNA: TGTGCCAGCAGTTACGGGGGACTTGGGACAGTTAGCTCCTACGAGCAGTACTTC. The chain recombines TRBV6-2 or TRBV6-3 with TRBJ2-7; perhaps TRBD1 as D (7 bases). CDR1 is MNHEY, CDR2 SVGEGT, per germline. Trimming removed 2 bases from V and 0 bases from J, with 20 bases in between. The CDR3 consists of 18 residues.

J is TRBJ2-1 and V is TRBV5-1, with a tentative D call TRBD1 (6 bases). Germline loops: CDR1 SGHRS, CDR2 YFSETQ. Deletions cut 5 bases from V and 0 bases from J, with 12 bases between. The CDR3 covers 15 residues. CDR3: CASSSGTSSYNEQFF. The DNA for the CDR3 is TGCGCCAGCAGTTCCGGGACAAGCTCCTACAATGAGCAGTTCTTC.

The chain employs TRBV24-1 and TRBJ2-3; 8 nucleotides align to TRBD1. Germline V gives CDR1 KGHDR, CDR2 SFDVKD. V gave up 4 bases and J gave up 5 bases; unmatched junction bases: 7. There are 15 residues in the CDR3. CDR3 in amino acids: CATSDQTGVGDTQYF. For the CDR3, the DNA is TGTGCCACCAGTGACCAGACAGGGGTTGGAGATACGCAGTATTTT.

The gene calls are TRBV18 and TRBJ2-1, with TRBD2 identical over 8 bases. The CDR3 totals 15 residues. J was trimmed by 9 bases and V by 0 bases; bases with no gene match: 7. Per germline, CDR1 KGHSH and CDR2 LQKENI. The CDR3 region is CASSPPSASGLEQFF. The CDR3 bases are TGTGCCAGCTCACCACCATCGGCTAGCGGGCTTGAGCAGTTCTTC.

As DNA, the CDR3 is TGTGCCAGCAGCGCCCCGGGACAGGGGGCATCCGAGCAGTACTTC. Its translation is CASSAPGQGASEQYF. This rearrangement joins TRBV4-2 to TRBJ2-7; 12 nucleotides align to TRBD1. This CDR3 is 15 amino acids long. J was trimmed by 6 bases and V by 5 bases; bases with no gene match: 8. Germline lookup yields CDR1 LGHNA and CDR2 YNFKEQ.

The rearrangement joins TRBV12-5 to TRBJ2-3, with D maybe TRBD1 (5 bases). The V gene lost 3 bases and the J gene lost 6 bases, with 13 bases spanning the gap. Germline assignment: CDR1 LGHNT and CDR2 FRNRAP. The CDR3 covers 14 residues. The CDR3 reads CASGFGAGLDTQYF. In nucleotides, the CDR3 is TGTGCTAGTGGTTTTGGGGCAGGGTTGGATACGCAGTATTTT.

V usage is TRBV4-2 and J usage is TRBJ1-4, with 8 bases that match TRBD1. Germline V gene lookup returns CDR1 LGHNA and CDR2 YNFKEQ. The CDR3 has 17 amino acids. V lost 0 bases and J lost 4; bases outside the gene matches: 7. The CDR3 is CASSQEYGQGYNEKLFF. The CDR3 nucleotides read TGTGCCAGCAGCCAAGAATATGGACAGGGCTATAATGAAAAACTGTTTTTT.

This chain joins TRBV5-1 and TRBJ2-3; D possibly corresponds to TRBD1 (6 bases). The germline gives CDR1 SGHRS, CDR2 YFSETQ. The ends were cut back, 4 bases at V and 3 bases at J, with 12 bases in the middle. CDR3 size: 14 residues. The DNA of the CDR3 is TGCGCCAGCAGCGTGGACAGTCCAACAGATACGCAGTATTTT. Its protein is CASSVDSPTDTQYF.

This rearrangement joins TRBV4-2 to TRBJ2-3, with TRBD1 matching 11 bases. The CDR3 is 19 amino acids. Per germline, CDR1 LGHNA and CDR2 YNFKEQ. With V trimmed by 4 bases and J by 5 bases, 17 bases remained unmatched. The CDR3 coding sequence is TGTGCCAGCAGCCCGATCGGGACAGGGGGTAAGGAGGCGGAAGATACGCAGTATTTT. It specifies CASSPIGTGGKEAEDTQYF.